These 31 T cell receptor beta chains were sequenced from one sample in a study of liver allograft versus peripheral blood T cells. Study-level background: Liver transplant recipients had T cell receptor repertoires compared between transplanted liver and peripheral blood.

TCRdb itself ran the reads through MiXCR, one entry per CDR3 protein. The data contain more than 2,500 distinct CDR3 sequences, less than 20% of them singletons. These receptor sequences come from a human patient who had a liver transplant. Some T cells may be provided by the graft donor.

As to this clonotype: A much larger clone lies a single base off, so this may be a read error. The V call is TRBV12-3 or TRBV12-4, the J call TRBJ1-6; the D gene is possibly TRBD1 (6 bases). The CDR3 extends over 13 amino acids. The CDR3 loop reads CASSPDRISSLHF. The CDR3 region has the DNA TGTGCCAGCAGTCCAGACAGGATTTCATCCCTCCACTTT.

The DNA for the CDR3 is TGTGCCAGCAGTGAATCTTGGGGGGCGCCGAATCAGCCCCAGCATTTT. Residues: CASSESWGAPNQPQHF. V usage is TRBV2 and J usage is TRBJ1-5; tentative D call: TRBD1 (6 bases). Germline assignment: CDR1 SNHLY and CDR2 FYNNEI. The CDR3 is 16 residues long. V was trimmed by 2 bases and J by 4 bases, leaving 15 bases between them.

This clonotype is classed as medium-sized. The chain is built from TRBV12-3 or TRBV12-4 and TRBJ2-7; 7 nucleotides agree with TRBD1. The V gene end was trimmed by 8 bases and the J gene end by 5 bases; junction bases not matched to a gene: 6. The CDR3 runs to 12 residues. The CDR3 spells CASGPTGNEQYF. As DNA, the CDR3 is TGTGCCAGCGGGCCGACAGGGAACGAGCAGTACTTC.

This clonotype counts as medium-sized. J is TRBJ2-1 and V is TRBV20-1; 7 bases line up with TRBD2. From germline, CDR1 is DFQATT and CDR2 SNEGSKA (reference sequence). The V and J ends lost 6 bases and 0 bases, in that order; junction bases with no gene match: 8. The CDR3 loop spans 15 amino acids. CDR3 in amino acids: CSAWTSPSSYNEQFF. CDR3 sequence (DNA): TGCAGTGCCTGGACTAGTCCTAGCTCCTACAATGAGCAGTTCTTC.

The genes are TRBV3-1 and TRBJ1-3, with a possible D match to TRBD1 (5 bases). The germline gives CDR1 LGHDT, CDR2 YNNKEL (reference sequence). Trimming removed 6 bases from V and 4 bases from J, with 22 bases in between. The CDR3 is 17 residues long. In DNA, the CDR3 is TGTGCCAGCAGTATCCAACCAGGAGTTTGGACAGGAAACACCATATATTTT. Its protein product is CASSIQPGVWTGNTIYF. The whole variable domain, remainder taken from reference TRBV3-1 and TRBJ1-3, is DTAVSQTPKYLVTQMGNDKSIKCEQNLGHDTMYWYKQDSKKFLKIMFSYNNKELIINETVPNRFSPKSPDKAHLNLHINSLELGDSAVYFCASSIQPGVWTGNTIYFGEGSWLTVV.

V and J are TRBV27 and TRBJ2-3; the D gene could be TRBD1 or TRBD2 (6 bases each). Per the germline V gene, CDR1 is MNHEY and CDR2 is SMNVEV (reference sequence). V lost 2 bases, J lost 4 bases, and 7 bases lay in between. This CDR3 contains 13 residues. The CDR3, as DNA: TGTGCCAGCAGTTTAAGGGGGGCAGATACGCAGTATTTT. Protein sequence: CASSLRGADTQYF.

This chain links TRBV19 with TRBJ1-1, with a tentative D call TRBD1 (6 bases). The germline gives CDR1 LNHDA, CDR2 SQIVND (reference sequence). V was trimmed by 7 bases and J by 6 bases, leaving 9 bases between them. The length of the CDR3 is 11 residues. The chain's CDR3 is CASKGVSEAFF. The CDR3 region has the DNA TGTGCCAGTAAGGGGGTCTCTGAAGCTTTCTTT. Filled out from reference TRBV19 and TRBJ1-1, the complete variable domain reads DGGITQSPKYLFRKEGQNVTLSCEQNLNHDAMYWYRQDPGQGLRLIYYSQIVNDFQKGDIAEGYSVSREKKESFPLTVTSAQKNPTAFYLCASKGVSEAFFGQGTRLTVV.

In this sample, this clonotype is medium-sized. The rearrangement joins TRBV20-1 to TRBJ1-3; D might be TRBD1 (5 bases). Trimming took 3 bases from V and 4 from J, leaving 19 bases between them. The germline V gene encodes CDR1 DFQATT and CDR2 SNEGSKA (reference sequence). This CDR3 region has 16 residues. The chain's CDR3 is CSASQEGQGKGNTIYF. The CDR3 DNA follows: TGCAGTGCTAGTCAGGAGGGGCAGGGTAAAGGAAACACCATATATTTT.

This clonotype was recorded at least ten times. V usage is TRBV27 and J usage is TRBJ2-3; TRBD2 is a possible D gene (5 bases). The CDR3 consists of 15 residues. Germline V gene lookup returns CDR1 MNHEY and CDR2 SMNVEV (reference sequence). Trimming left V 4 bases short and J 0 bases short, with 11 bases between. In DNA, the CDR3 is TGTGCCAGCAGTTCTTTCCGGGGAAGCACAGATACGCAGTATTTT. This translates into CASSSFRGSTDTQYF.

This rearrangement joins TRBV3-1 to TRBJ2-7; TRBD1 matches at 9 bases. In germline, CDR1 is LGHDT, CDR2 YNNKEL (reference sequence). There are 15 residues in the CDR3. V lost 5 bases and J lost 4; bases outside the gene matches: 9. The CDR3 DNA follows: TGTGCCAGCAGCTTAGGACCGGGACAGGGATACGAGCAGTACTTC. Encoded protein: CASSLGPGQGYEQYF.

By sample fraction, this clonotype is medium-sized. V usage is TRBV27 and J usage is TRBJ1-1, with D unclear. The germline V gene encodes CDR1 MNHEY and CDR2 SMNVEV (reference sequence). Trimming took 7 bases from V and 7 from J, leaving 10 bases between them. The CDR3 has 11 residues. CDR3 sequence reads: CASKSGNEAFF. In DNA form, the CDR3 reads TGTGCCAGCAAATCTGGGAATGAAGCTTTCTTT.

In its sample, this clonotype ranks as medium-sized (0.01 to 0.1%). This sequence joins TRBV20-1 and TRBJ1-5, with TRBD1 as a possible D gene (5 bases). Trimming took 0 bases from V and 3 from J, leaving 12 bases between them. The CDR3 sequence is 15 residues long. The germline gives CDR1 DFQATT, CDR2 SNEGSKA (reference sequence). This chain's CDR3 is CSARDQGMNNQPQHF. Here the CDR3 DNA reads TGCAGTGCTAGAGACCAGGGAATGAACAATCAGCCCCAGCATTTT.

This clonotype ranks as medium-sized. J is TRBJ2-2 and V is TRBV27; a weak D match, TRBD2 (7 bases). Trimming took off 2 bases at V and 4 bases at J, with 8 bases between the two ends. The CDR3 is 14 residues long. Looked up from germline, CDR1 is MNHEY and CDR2 is SMNVEV (reference sequence). The CDR3 DNA reads TGTGCCAGCAGTTTAGCGGGGGCCACCGGGGAGCTGTTTTTT. It specifies CASSLAGATGELFF.

This clonotype ranks as medium-sized. This rearrangement joins TRBV20-1 to TRBJ1-5, with 9 bases matching TRBD1. The CDR3 is 15 amino acids. After removal of 7 bases from V and 5 bases from J, the junction contained 12 bases not matched to a gene. From germline, CDR1 is DFQATT and CDR2 SNEGSKA (reference sequence). The CDR3 DNA reads TGCAGTGTTTCACCGGGACAGGGTTTTCATCAGCCCCAGCATTTT. Translating gives CSVSPGQGFHQPQHF.

The gene calls are TRBV7-9 and TRBJ1-2; weak D call: TRBD1 (5 bases). Germline lookup yields CDR1 SEHNR and CDR2 FQNEAQ (reference sequence). The CDR3 consists of 16 residues. Trimming took 5 bases from V and 2 from J, leaving 18 bases between them. The CDR3 DNA follows: TGTGCCAGCAGCCCCGCCCGGGGGGAAATAAACTATGGCTACACCTTC. Residues: CASSPARGEINYGYTF.

The chain combines TRBV11-2 with TRBJ1-2; D uncertain. V dropped 3 bases and J dropped 9 bases, with 14 bases sitting between them. Germline CDR1 and CDR2: SGHAT and FQNNGV. The CDR3 spans 13 residues. In DNA, the CDR3 is TGTGCCAGCAGCTTTTTTTCCGACTCCAGCTACACCTTC. Protein product: CASSFFSDSSYTF.

This clonotype showed up many times. V is TRBV27 and J is TRBJ1-1, with 10 bases identical to TRBD1. Trimming removed 7 bases from V and 3 bases from J; junction bases left unmatched: 2. Germline V gene lookup returns CDR1 MNHEY and CDR2 SMNVEV (reference sequence). There are 13 residues in the CDR3. CDR3 sequence reads: CASMDRGYTEAFF. CDR3 sequence (DNA): TGTGCCAGCATGGACAGGGGGTACACTGAAGCTTTCTTT.

The gene calls are TRBV9 and TRBJ2-3, with TRBD2 matching over 9 bases. This CDR3 comprises 15 residues. Germline CDR1 SGDLS, CDR2 YYNGEE. With 5 bases clipped from V and 5 bases from J, the junction kept 9 bases outside the gene matches. CDR3 DNA: TGTGCCAGCAGTTTAGCGGGGGCCAACATAGATACGCAGTATTTT. It translates to CASSLAGANIDTQYF.

This chain links TRBV11-2 with TRBJ2-3; no definite D call. The length of the CDR3 is 15 residues. Trimming removed 5 bases from V and 1 base from J, with 13 bases in between. Germline V gives CDR1 SGHAT, CDR2 FQNNGV. CDR3 sequence reads: CASSQDKTRTDTQYF. Written as DNA, the CDR3 is TGTGCCAGCAGCCAAGATAAGACTCGCACAGATACGCAGTATTTT.

There are many counts of this clonotype. This sequence joins TRBV27 and TRBJ1-5, with unresolved D. The CDR3 is 15 amino acids. With 2 bases removed from V and 3 bases from J, the gap between germline ends came to 11 bases. Germline V gene sequence: CDR1 MNHEY, CDR2 SMNVEV (reference sequence). The CDR3 protein is CASSLRAPPNQPQHF. The CDR3 DNA sequence: TGTGCCAGCAGTTTAAGGGCCCCCCCCAATCAGCCCCAGCATTTT.

Judged by abundance, this clonotype is medium-sized. The rearrangement links TRBV9 to TRBJ2-1; D may be TRBD1 (5 bases). The CDR3 is 13 amino acids. Germline CDR1 reads SGDLS; CDR2 reads YYNGEE. V lost 4 bases to trimming and J lost 9 bases, with 14 bases between them. In DNA form, the CDR3 reads TGTGCCAGCAGCTCCCACAGGTCCCGTGAGCAGTTCTTC. As protein: CASSSHRSREQFF.

Judged by abundance, this clonotype is medium-sized. The CDR3 nucleotides read TGTGCCAGCAGCTCTACACGACAGGGCGCAAACTATGGCTACACCTTC. It encodes CASSSTRQGANYGYTF. The chain is built from TRBV5-5 and TRBJ1-2; 7 nucleotides align to TRBD1. Per germline, CDR1 SGHKS and CDR2 YYEKEE (reference sequence). The J segment lost 2 bases and the V segment lost 3 bases, leaving 10 bases of the junction unmatched. CDR3 length equals 16 residues.

Within the sample, this clonotype is medium-sized. The chain carries TRBV6-5 and TRBJ2-7; TRBD2 might be the D (6 bases). CDR1 is MNHEY and CDR2 is SVGAGI in the germline V gene. V was shortened by 0 bases and J by 3 bases, with 12 bases between the two germline ends. The CDR3 has 15 residues. The CDR3 region has the DNA TGTGCCAGCAGTTACTCGGAGGGGTCCCGCTACGAGCAGTACTTC. Protein sequence: CASSYSEGSRYEQYF.

The chain combines TRBV4-1 with TRBJ1-1, with D tentatively TRBD1 (5 bases). Trimming left V 3 bases short and J 2 bases short, with 13 bases between. The CDR3 loop spans 15 amino acids. Germline lookup yields CDR1 MGHRA and CDR2 YSYEKL. The CDR3 DNA reads as TGCGCCAGCAGCCACTCCCCGACAGTAAACACTGAAGCTTTCTTT. Amino acids: CASSHSPTVNTEAFF.

This clonotype is medium-sized in the sample. This rearrangement joins TRBV13 to TRBJ2-1; 8 bases map to TRBD1. The germline V gene encodes CDR1 PRHDT and CDR2 FYEKMQ (reference sequence). V was clipped by 4 bases and J by 4 bases; unmatched bases: 3. This CDR3 is built from 14 residues. CDR3 in DNA: TGTGCCAGCAGCTGGACAGGGTTATACAATGAGCAGTTCTTC. This codes for CASSWTGLYNEQFF.

About this clonotype itself: A far larger clone is a single base away, which makes a read error likely. The rearrangement joins TRBV12-3 or TRBV12-4 to TRBJ1-2; D perhaps matches TRBD1 (6 bases). The CDR3 runs 14 residues. Written as DNA, the CDR3 is TGTGCCATCAGTTACGCACGCGGACAGAGTGGCTACACCTTC. It codes for CAISYARGQSGYTF.

This clonotype came up a few times. The J gene is TRBJ1-3, the V gene TRBV9; TRBD1 matches 9 bases. This CDR3 is 17 amino acids long. J lost 3 bases, V lost 0 bases, and 7 bases had no gene match. Germline V gene data show CDR1 as SGDLS and CDR2 as YYNGEE. The CDR3 bases are TGTGCCAGCAGCGTAGCTCGGGACAGGGCGAGTGGAAACACCATATATTTT. Its protein product is CASSVARDRASGNTIYF.

In its sample, this clonotype is medium-sized. This rearrangement joins TRBV14 to TRBJ2-7; D remains ambiguous. Trimming took 0 bases from V and 0 from J, leaving 3 bases between them. Per germline, CDR1 SGHDN and CDR2 FVKESK. The CDR3 has 13 amino acids. The CDR3 is CASSQEGSYEQYF. The CDR3 DNA reads as TGTGCCAGCAGCCAAGAGGGCTCCTACGAGCAGTACTTC.

Within the sample, this clonotype is medium-sized. The rearrangement uses TRBV7-2 and TRBJ2-1, with 9 bases aligning to TRBD1. V lost 2 bases, J lost 4 bases, and 6 bases stayed unmatched. The CDR3 contains 16 residues. CDR1 is SGHTA, CDR2 FQGNSA, per germline. The CDR3 is CASSLRGQGVYNEQFF. The CDR3 DNA is TGTGCCAGCAGCTTAAGGGGACAGGGTGTTTACAATGAGCAGTTCTTC. Drawing the rest from reference TRBV7-2 and TRBJ2-1, the complete variable domain is GAGVSQSPSNKVTEKGKDVELRCDPISGHTALYWYRQSLGQGLEFLIYFQGNSAPDKSGLPSDRFSAERTGGSVSTLTIQRTQQEDSAVYLCASSLRGQGVYNEQFFGPGTRLTVL.

In this sample, this clonotype turned up once. The chain links TRBV4-1 to TRBJ2-7; 7 bases map to TRBD2. Germline values: CDR1 MGHRA, CDR2 YSYEKL. The J segment lost 1 base and the V segment lost 1 base, leaving 4 bases of the junction unmatched. The CDR3 runs to 15 residues. As DNA, the CDR3 is TGCGCCAGCAGCCAAGGGGGGGGTGGTTCCTACGAGCAGTACTTC. Protein sequence: CASSQGGGGSYEQYF.

As concerns this clonotype: A single base separates this from a much larger clone, so it may be a read error. V is TRBV5-6 and J is TRBJ2-7, with 10 bases fitting TRBD1. The CDR3 sequence is 14 residues long. V lost 1 base to trimming and J lost 6 bases; unmatched junction nucleotides: 4. CDR1 SGHDT and CDR2 YYEEEE come from the germline V gene. DNA for the CDR3: TGTGCCAGCAGCTTGTCGGGACAGGGGAGCGAGCAGTACTTC. This encodes CASSLSGQGSEQYF. The whole variable domain, remainder taken from reference TRBV5-6 and TRBJ2-7, is DAGVTQSPTHLIKTRGQQVTLRCSPKSGHDTVSWYQQALGQGPQFIFQYYEEEERQRGNFPDRFSGHQFPNYSSELNVNALLLGDSALYLCASSLSGQGSEQYFGPGTRLTVT.